This passage covers 28 T cell receptor beta chains from one sample sequenced in a study of cytomegalovirus exposure and HLA in healthy donors. Researchers ran the PCR with 60 Vbeta and 13 Jbeta primers. Using immunoSEQ multiplex PCR, the repertoire was profiled, and TCRdb retains in-frame clones only, with some absent. In the table there are tens of thousands of clones, under 90% of which are singletons. Sequenced input: PBMCs. These receptors all come from a man aged 50 to 59 in good health and CMV-seronegative.

This sequence joins TRBV6-5 and TRBJ1-2; 7 bases are a match to TRBD1. V lost 6 bases and J lost 2; bases outside the gene matches: 3. The germline gives CDR1 MNHEY, CDR2 SVGAGI. This CDR3 comprises 13 residues. The CDR3 DNA is TGTGCCAGCAGGTCGGACAGGAACTATGGCTACACCTTC. Protein product: CASRSDRNYGYTF.

J is TRBJ2-1 and V is TRBV5-4; the D gene is possibly TRBD2 (5 bases). V lost 6 bases, J lost 4 bases, and 17 bases lay in between. The CDR3 runs 15 residues. The germline V gene has CDR1 SGHNT and CDR2 YYREEE (reference sequence). CDR3 nucleotides: TGTGCCAGCACCCGAGGAGGTAGCCAGTACAATGAGCAGTTCTTC. It is translated as CASTRGGSQYNEQFF.

V gene TRBV5-4 combines with J gene TRBJ1-2, with 7 bases identical to TRBD1. Per germline, CDR1 SGHNT and CDR2 YYREEE (reference sequence). The CDR3 runs 16 residues. V was clipped by 5 bases and J by 0 bases; unmatched bases: 10. CDR3 sequence reads: CASRNNRGRANYGYTF. DNA for the CDR3: TGTGCCAGCAGAAATAACAGGGGAAGGGCTAACTATGGCTACACCTTC.

As DNA, the CDR3 is TGTGCCAGCAGCTTATCCGGCGGGAGTGAGACCCAGTACTTC. Its translation: CASSLSGGSETQYF. The chain uses TRBV7-3 and TRBJ2-5; TRBD2 matches at 7 bases. From germline, CDR1 is SGHTA and CDR2 FQGTGA. The CDR3 runs 14 residues. Trimming at V came to 2 bases and at J to 5 bases, leaving 5 bases not matched to a gene.

The CDR3 nucleotides are TGTGCCAGCATCAGGACAGCCGAGAACACTGAAGCTTTCTTT. It codes for CASIRTAENTEAFF. The chain uses TRBV7-9 and TRBJ1-1, with D tentatively TRBD1 (6 bases). With 7 bases removed from V and 1 base from J, the gap between germline ends came to 13 bases. The germline CDR1 and CDR2 sequences are SEHNR and FQNEAQ (reference sequence). The CDR3 totals 14 residues.

Only a few counts were recorded for this clone. Other DNA sequences of this sample code for an identical CDR3. This sequence joins TRBV5-1 and TRBJ2-1; D might be TRBD1 (7 bases). The CDR3 totals 14 residues. Germline lookup yields CDR1 SGHRS and CDR2 YFSETQ. The ends were cut back, 1 base at V and 6 bases at J, with 11 bases in the middle. The DNA for the CDR3 is TGCGCCAGCAGCTTGCGTCAGGGGGGCAATGAGCAGTTCTTC. It translates to CASSLRQGGNEQFF.

The chain is built from TRBV7-9 and TRBJ2-7; TRBD1 is a possible D gene (7 bases). Germline loops: CDR1 SEHNR, CDR2 FQNEAQ (reference sequence). The CDR3 is 17 amino acids. V lost 5 bases, J lost 2 bases, and 22 bases lay in between. In DNA form, the CDR3 reads TGTGCCAGCAGCGCGGGGACAGAGGCCCTTCTAGCCTACGAGCAGTACTTC. This translates into CASSAGTEALLAYEQYF.

V gene TRBV28 combines with J gene TRBJ2-7, with 8 bases matching TRBD1. The V gene's germline CDR1 is MDHEN and CDR2 SYDVKM. Losses at the gene ends were 10 bases for V and 2 bases for J; bases not matched to a gene: 10. The CDR3 contains 14 residues. CDR3 loop: CAITSGGGTYEQYF. In DNA form, the CDR3 reads TGTGCCATCACCTCAGGGGGCGGCACCTACGAGCAGTACTTC.

This sequence joins TRBV6-6 and TRBJ2-5, with TRBD1 matching over 10 bases. V shed 0 bases, J shed 4 bases, and the junction held 5 bases outside the gene matches. Germline V gene data show CDR1 as MNHNY and CDR2 as SVGAGI (reference sequence). The CDR3 contains 16 residues. CDR3 sequence (DNA): TGTGCCAGCAGTTACTCCGCGGGACAGGGGTCAGAGACCCAGTACTTC. Translation gives CASSYSAGQGSETQYF.

The rearrangement uses TRBV2 and TRBJ2-7; the D is unclear. Per germline, CDR1 SNHLY and CDR2 FYNNEI. Trimming took off 6 bases at V and 4 bases at J, with 19 bases between the two ends. The CDR3 loop spans 15 amino acids. The CDR3 DNA reads as TGTGCCAGCAGCGCACAAGACTTTAAACTGTACGAGCAGTACTTC. Amino acids: CASSAQDFKLYEQYF.

The V gene is TRBV6-1, the J gene TRBJ2-1; D is unclear. CDR3 length equals 13 residues. V gave up 6 bases and J gave up 3 bases, with 9 bases separating them. Germline CDR1 MNHNS, CDR2 SASEGT. CDR3 sequence (DNA): TGTGCCAGCAGAAACCCAGGCTACAATGAGCAGTTCTTC. As protein: CASRNPGYNEQFF.

Written as DNA, the CDR3 is TGTGCCAGCAGCCGGCTGGGTCTAGCGTCGGGGAGTGAGCAGTTCTTC. Protein product: CASSRLGLASGSEQFF. V is TRBV11-3 and J is TRBJ2-1; D is possibly TRBD2 (6 bases). Germline V gene sequence: CDR1 SGHNT, CDR2 YENEEA. The ends were cut back, 5 bases at V and 9 bases at J, with 23 bases in the middle. CDR3 length: 16 residues.

This clone has a single count. This rearrangement joins TRBV19 to TRBJ2-1, with 11 nucleotides matching TRBD2. J gave up 4 bases and V 5 bases, and 10 bases lay outside the gene matches. This CDR3 has 17 residues. Germline V gene data show CDR1 as LNHDA and CDR2 as SQIVND (reference sequence). CDR3 protein: CASSALPGLADYNEQFF. The CDR3, as DNA: TGTGCCAGTAGTGCCCTTCCGGGACTAGCGGATTACAATGAGCAGTTCTTC.

This rearrangement joins TRBV28 to TRBJ2-7; 7 bases are a match to TRBD1. The CDR3 has 14 amino acids. V lost 5 bases and J lost 5; bases outside the gene matches: 9. Germline assignment: CDR1 MDHEN and CDR2 SYDVKM. CDR3 amino acids: CASSQPDRVHEQYF. The CDR3, as DNA: TGTGCCAGCAGTCAACCTGACAGGGTTCACGAGCAGTACTTC.

V is TRBV19 and J is TRBJ1-5; 8 bases map to TRBD1. The CDR3 totals 14 residues. CDR1 and CDR2 (germline): LNHDA, SQIVND (reference sequence). V was pared by 6 bases and J by 4 bases, with 5 bases of the junction left unmatched. The CDR3 DNA sequence: TGTGCCAGTAGCAGCACAGGGGGGAATCAGCCCCAGCATTTT. It yields the protein CASSSTGGNQPQHF.

This clone has just one count. The rearrangement uses TRBV7-2 and TRBJ1-2; D unresolved. The ends were cut back, 1 base at V and 8 bases at J, with 14 bases in the middle. The CDR3 totals 14 residues. Germline-derived CDR1 and CDR2 are SGHTA and FQGNSA. The CDR3 DNA reads TGTGCCAGCAGCTTAGATCGGTCTCTCCGCGGCTACACCTTC. Translation: CASSLDRSLRGYTF. Based on the CDR3 plus reference TRBV7-2 and TRBJ1-2, the full variable domain is GAGVSQSPSNKVTEKGKDVELRCDPISGHTALYWYRQSLGQGLEFLIYFQGNSAPDKSGLPSDRFSAERTGGSVSTLTIQRTQQEDSAVYLCASSLDRSLRGYTFGSGTRLTVV.

The chain combines TRBV6-5 with TRBJ1-5, with a weak D call TRBD1 (5 bases). Trimming took off 8 bases at V and 6 bases at J, with 14 bases between the two ends. Germline-derived CDR1 and CDR2 are MNHEY and SVGAGI. The CDR3 consists of 13 residues. The CDR3: CASGLGGSQPQHF. The CDR3 DNA sequence: TGTGCCAGCGGCCTGGGGGGGAGTCAGCCCCAGCATTTT.

The rearrangement uses TRBV11-3 and TRBJ2-1; D may be TRBD1 (6 bases). V shed 3 bases and J shed 3 bases, with 9 bases lying between them. The CDR3 covers 14 residues. Germline V lookup: CDR1 SGHNT, CDR2 YENEEA. DNA for the CDR3: TGTGCCAGCAGCTTTCCGGGACACTACAATGAGCAGTTCTTC. It yields the protein CASSFPGHYNEQFF.

J is TRBJ2-1 and V is TRBV9, with TRBD2 identical over 9 bases. The CDR3 loop spans 15 amino acids. The J segment lost 2 bases and the V segment lost 2 bases, leaving 2 bases of the junction unmatched. The V gene's germline CDR1 is SGDLS and CDR2 YYNGEE. The DNA for the CDR3 is TGTGCCAGCAGCGTGGCTAGCGGGACCTACAATGAGCAGTTCTTC. This translates into CASSVASGTYNEQFF. The variable domain in full, with the rest retrieved from reference TRBV9 and TRBJ2-1, is DSGVTQTPKHLITATGQRVTLRCSPRSGDLSVYWYQQSLDQGLQFLIQYYNGEERAKGNILERFSAQQFPDLHSELNLSSLELGDSALYFCASSVASGTYNEQFFGPGTRLTVL.

This rearrangement joins TRBV28 to TRBJ1-5; no firm D call. The germline CDR1 and CDR2 sequences are MDHEN and SYDVKM. The length of the CDR3 is 16 residues. V was clipped by 6 bases and J by 0 bases, with 15 bases between them. The CDR3 here is CASSPSVPISNQPQHF. DNA for the CDR3: TGTGCCAGCAGCCCTAGCGTTCCAATTAGCAATCAGCCCCAGCATTTT.

The rearrangement links TRBV6-5 to TRBJ1-5; D perhaps matches TRBD1 (5 bases). Trimming took off 6 bases at V and 3 bases at J, with 9 bases between the two ends. CDR1 and CDR2 from the germline V gene are MNHEY and SVGAGI. This CDR3 is built from 13 residues. CDR3 DNA: TGTGCCAGCAGCAAGGGGTTCAATCAGCCCCAGCATTTT. This codes for CASSKGFNQPQHF.

This rearrangement joins TRBV7-8 to TRBJ1-2, with 11 bases fitting TRBD1. V was pared by 1 base and J by 0 bases, with 4 bases of the junction left unmatched. CDR3 size: 17 residues. Germline V gene data show CDR1 as SGHVS and CDR2 as FQNEAQ. The CDR3 sequence is CASSLGTGGAANYGYTF. Written as DNA, the CDR3 is TGTGCCAGCAGCTTAGGGACAGGGGGCGCGGCTAACTATGGCTACACCTTC.

The chain couples TRBV4-2 to TRBJ1-2, with a weak D call TRBD1 (6 bases). The ends were cut back, 1 base at V and 4 bases at J, with 13 bases in the middle. This CDR3 region has 15 residues. CDR1 is LGHNA and CDR2 is YNFKEQ in the germline V gene. CDR3 region: CASSQVSQGTYGYTF. The DNA of the CDR3 is TGTGCCAGCAGCCAAGTTTCACAGGGAACCTATGGCTACACCTTC.

This chain joins TRBV4-2 and TRBJ1-4; 10 nucleotides match TRBD1. Germline V gene sequence: CDR1 LGHNA, CDR2 YNFKEQ. The CDR3 length is 15 residues. The V gene end was trimmed by 4 bases and the J gene end by 8 bases; junction bases not matched to a gene: 7. CDR3 in amino acids: CASSLAGTGDEKLFF. The CDR3 DNA reads TGTGCCAGCAGCCTTGCGGGGACAGGGGACGAAAAACTGTTTTTT.

CDR3 nucleotides: TGCAGCTCCTCCGAGTGGACAACTCTCTACAATGAGCAGTTCTTC. It specifies CSSSEWTTLYNEQFF. The rearrangement uses TRBV29-1 and TRBJ2-1; D is perhaps TRBD1 (5 bases). The CDR3 runs to 15 residues. Germline V gene sequence: CDR1 SQVTM, CDR2 ANQGSEA. V dropped 8 bases and J dropped 3 bases, with 20 bases sitting between them.

The chain has TRBV29-1 and TRBJ1-1, with a tentative D call TRBD1 (6 bases). This CDR3 is built from 14 residues. The germline gives CDR1 SQVTM, CDR2 ANQGSEA. Trimming removed 5 bases from V and 4 bases from J, with 17 bases in between. Here the CDR3 DNA reads TGCAGCGTTCAGAGAGAGACAGGTTTCACTGAAGCTTTCTTT. Its translation: CSVQRETGFTEAFF.

The chain employs TRBV20-1 and TRBJ1-2, with D perhaps TRBD1 (6 bases). Per germline, CDR1 DFQATT and CDR2 SNEGSKA (reference sequence). The CDR3 is 11 residues long. CDR3 nucleotides: TGCAGACAGGGTGGAAACTATGGCTACACCTTC. It is translated as CRQGGNYGYTF.

The chain links TRBV5-4 to TRBJ2-5; 14 bases fit TRBD2. Near its end, the DNA agrees better with TRBJ2-7, so the J call may be wrong. The CDR3 length is 14 residues. Germline-derived CDR1 and CDR2 are SGHNT and YYREEE (reference sequence). The CDR3 bases are TGTGCCAGCCGGGGGACTAGCGGGAGCGACGAGCAGTACTTC. Protein product: CASRGTSGSDEQYF.